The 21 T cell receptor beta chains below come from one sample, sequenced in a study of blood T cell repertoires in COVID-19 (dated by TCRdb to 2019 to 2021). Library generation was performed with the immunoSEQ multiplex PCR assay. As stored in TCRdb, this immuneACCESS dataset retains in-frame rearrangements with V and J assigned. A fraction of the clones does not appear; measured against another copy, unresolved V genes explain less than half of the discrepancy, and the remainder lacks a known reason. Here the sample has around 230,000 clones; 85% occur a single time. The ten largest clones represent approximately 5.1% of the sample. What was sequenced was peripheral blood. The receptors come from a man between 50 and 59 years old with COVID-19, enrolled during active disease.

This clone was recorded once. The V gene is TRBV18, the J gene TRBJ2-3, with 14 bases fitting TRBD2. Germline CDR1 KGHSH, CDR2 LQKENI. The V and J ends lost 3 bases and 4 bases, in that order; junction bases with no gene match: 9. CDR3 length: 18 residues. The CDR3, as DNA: TGTGCCAGCTCACCGGGACTAGCGGGGGTTATCGGCCCAGATACGCAGTATTTT. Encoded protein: CASSPGLAGVIGPDTQYF.

The CDR3 region is CASSLGPPEDRGLGQPQHF. CDR3 nucleotide sequence: TGTGCCAGCAGCTTGGGGCCCCCCGAGGACAGGGGGCTTGGTCAGCCCCAGCATTTT. The chain combines TRBV5-6 with TRBJ1-5, with 11 bases lining up with TRBD1. Germline trimming cut 0 bases from V and 6 bases from J; bases unmatched to any gene: 14. The V gene's germline CDR1 is SGHDT and CDR2 YYEEEE. CDR3 length: 19 residues.

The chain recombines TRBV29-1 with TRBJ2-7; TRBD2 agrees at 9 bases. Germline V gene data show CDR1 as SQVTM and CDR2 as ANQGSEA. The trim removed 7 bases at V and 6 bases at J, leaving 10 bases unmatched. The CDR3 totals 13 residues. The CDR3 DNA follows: TGCAGCGCCGCGGGCGGGGGGGCTCTCGAGCAGTACTTC. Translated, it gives CSAAGGGALEQYF.

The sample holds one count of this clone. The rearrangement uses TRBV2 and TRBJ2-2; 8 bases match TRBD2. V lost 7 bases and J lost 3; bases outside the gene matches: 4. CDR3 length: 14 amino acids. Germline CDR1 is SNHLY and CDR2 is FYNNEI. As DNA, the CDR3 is TGTGCCAGCATAGCGGGGAGATACACCGGGGAGCTGTTTTTT. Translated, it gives CASIAGRYTGELFF.

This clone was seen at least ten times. The CDR3, as DNA: TGTGCCAGCAGCAAAGCGCCAGGGAATAAGGGTCAGCCCCAGCATTTT. Translating gives CASSKAPGNKGQPQHF. The rearrangement links TRBV21-1 to TRBJ1-5; the D segment call TRBD1 is taken from the table without a DNA check. TRBV21-1 is termed a pseudogene. The CDR3 is 16 residues long.

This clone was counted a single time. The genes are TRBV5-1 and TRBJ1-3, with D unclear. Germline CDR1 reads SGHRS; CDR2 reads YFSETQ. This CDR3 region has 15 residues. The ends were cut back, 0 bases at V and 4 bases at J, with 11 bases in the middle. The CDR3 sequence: CASSLVFGVGNTIYF. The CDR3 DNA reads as TGCGCCAGCAGCTTGGTTTTCGGGGTCGGAAACACCATATATTTT.

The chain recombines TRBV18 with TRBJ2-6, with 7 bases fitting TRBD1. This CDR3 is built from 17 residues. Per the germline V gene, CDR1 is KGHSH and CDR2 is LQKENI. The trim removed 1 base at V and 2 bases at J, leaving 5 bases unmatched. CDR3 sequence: CASSPQGAGTGANVLTF. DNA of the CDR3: TGTGCCAGCTCACCACAGGGGGCAGGGACTGGGGCCAACGTCCTGACTTTC.

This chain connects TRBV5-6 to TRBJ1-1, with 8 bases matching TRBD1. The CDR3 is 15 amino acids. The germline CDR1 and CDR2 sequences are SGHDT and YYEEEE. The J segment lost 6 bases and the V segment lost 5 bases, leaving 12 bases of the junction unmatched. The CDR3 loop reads CASRKNRGSMAEAFF. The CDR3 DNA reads TGTGCCAGCAGAAAAAACAGGGGGAGTATGGCTGAAGCTTTCTTT. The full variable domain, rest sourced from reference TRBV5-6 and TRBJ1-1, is DAGVTQSPTHLIKTRGQQVTLRCSPKSGHDTVSWYQQALGQGPQFIFQYYEEEERQRGNFPDRFSGHQFPNYSSELNVNALLLGDSALYLCASRKNRGSMAEAFFGQGTRLTVV.

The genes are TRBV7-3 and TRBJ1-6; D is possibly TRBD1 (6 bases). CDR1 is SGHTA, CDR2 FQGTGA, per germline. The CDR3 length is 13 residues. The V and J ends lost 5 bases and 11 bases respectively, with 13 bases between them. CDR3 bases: TGTGCCAGCAGCACAAAAGGGGGAACACCCCTCCACTTT. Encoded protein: CASSTKGGTPLHF. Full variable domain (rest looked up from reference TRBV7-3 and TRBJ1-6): GAGVSQTPSNKVTEKGKYVELRCDPISGHTALYWYRQSLGQGPEFLIYFQGTGAADDSGLPNDRFFAVRPEGSVSTLKIQRTERGDSAVYLCASSTKGGTPLHFGNGTRLTVT.

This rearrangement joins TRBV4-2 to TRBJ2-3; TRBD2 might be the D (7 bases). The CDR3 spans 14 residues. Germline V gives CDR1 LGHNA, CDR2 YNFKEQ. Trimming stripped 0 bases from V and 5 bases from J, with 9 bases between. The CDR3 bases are TGTGCCAGCAGCCAAGACGGGGGGCGAGATACGCAGTATTTT. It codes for CASSQDGGRDTQYF.

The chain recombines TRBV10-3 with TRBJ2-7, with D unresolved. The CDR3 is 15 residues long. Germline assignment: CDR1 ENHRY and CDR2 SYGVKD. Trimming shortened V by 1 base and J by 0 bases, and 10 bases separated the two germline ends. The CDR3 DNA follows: TGTGCCATCAGTGAGTTTGCCGCTAGCTCCTACGAGCAGTACTTC. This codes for CAISEFAASSYEQYF.

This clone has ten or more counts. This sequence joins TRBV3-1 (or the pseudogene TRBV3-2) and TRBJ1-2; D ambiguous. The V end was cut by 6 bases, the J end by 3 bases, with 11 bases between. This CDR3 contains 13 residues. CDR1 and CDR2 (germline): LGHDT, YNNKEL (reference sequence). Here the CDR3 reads CASSLRGDYGYTF. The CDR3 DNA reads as TGTGCCAGCAGTCTGCGCGGAGACTATGGCTACACCTTC.

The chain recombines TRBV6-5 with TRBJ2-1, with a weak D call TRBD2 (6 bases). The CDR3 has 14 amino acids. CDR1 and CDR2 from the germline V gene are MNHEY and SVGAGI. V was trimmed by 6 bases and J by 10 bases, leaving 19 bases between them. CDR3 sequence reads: CASRSSGEVGEQFF. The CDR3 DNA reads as TGTGCCAGCAGGTCTTCCGGGGAGGTTGGGGAGCAGTTCTTC.

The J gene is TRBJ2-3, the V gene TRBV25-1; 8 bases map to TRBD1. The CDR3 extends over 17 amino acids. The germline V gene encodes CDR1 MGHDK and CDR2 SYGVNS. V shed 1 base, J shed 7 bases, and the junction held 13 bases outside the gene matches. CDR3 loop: CASSELGTGRAVNTQYF. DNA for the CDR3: TGTGCCAGCAGTGAATTGGGGACAGGACGAGCTGTCAATACGCAGTATTTT.

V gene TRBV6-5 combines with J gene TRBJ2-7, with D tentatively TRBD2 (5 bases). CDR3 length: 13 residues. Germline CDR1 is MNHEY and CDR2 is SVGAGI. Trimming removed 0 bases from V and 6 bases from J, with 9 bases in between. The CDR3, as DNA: TGTGCCAGCAGTTACTCTCGTGGGAGCGAGCAGTACTTC. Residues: CASSYSRGSEQYF.

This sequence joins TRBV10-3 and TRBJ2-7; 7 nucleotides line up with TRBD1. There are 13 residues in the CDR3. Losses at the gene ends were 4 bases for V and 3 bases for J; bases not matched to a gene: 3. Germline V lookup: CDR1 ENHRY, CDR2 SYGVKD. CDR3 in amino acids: CAISGGQDYEQYF. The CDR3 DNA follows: TGTGCCATCAGTGGCGGACAGGACTACGAGCAGTACTTC.

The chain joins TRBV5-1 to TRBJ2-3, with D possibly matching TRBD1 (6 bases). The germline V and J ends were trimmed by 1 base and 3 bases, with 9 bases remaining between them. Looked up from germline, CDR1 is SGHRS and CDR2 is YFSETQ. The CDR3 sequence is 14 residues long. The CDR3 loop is CASSLMDSTDTQYF. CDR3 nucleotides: TGCGCCAGCAGCTTGATGGACAGTACAGATACGCAGTATTTT.

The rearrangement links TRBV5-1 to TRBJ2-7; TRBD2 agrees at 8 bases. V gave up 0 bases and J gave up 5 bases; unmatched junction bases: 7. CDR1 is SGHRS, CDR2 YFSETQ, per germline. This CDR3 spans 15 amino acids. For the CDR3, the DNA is TGCGCCAGCAGCTTGGTTTGGCGGGGGGCCCACGAGCAGTACTTC. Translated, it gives CASSLVWRGAHEQYF.

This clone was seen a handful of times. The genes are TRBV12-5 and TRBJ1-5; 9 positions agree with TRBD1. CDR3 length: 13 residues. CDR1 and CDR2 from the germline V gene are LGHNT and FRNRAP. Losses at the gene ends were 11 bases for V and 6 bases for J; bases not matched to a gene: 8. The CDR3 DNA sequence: TGTGCTTCTTCCGGGACAGGGTTTCAGCCCCAGCATTTT. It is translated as CASSGTGFQPQHF.

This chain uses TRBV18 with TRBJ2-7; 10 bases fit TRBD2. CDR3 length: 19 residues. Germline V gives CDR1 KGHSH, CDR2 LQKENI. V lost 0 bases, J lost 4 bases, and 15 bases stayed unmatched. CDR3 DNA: TGTGCCAGCTCACCACCGCCAGGACTAGCGGCCCGCGACCTTTACGAGCAGTACTTC. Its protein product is CASSPPPGLAARDLYEQYF. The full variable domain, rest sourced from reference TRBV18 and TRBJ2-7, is NAGVMQNPRHLVRRRGQEARLRCSPMKGHSHVYWYRQLPEEGLKFMVYLQKENIIDESGMPKERFSAEFPKEGPSILRIQQVVRGDSAAYFCASSPPPGLAARDLYEQYFGPGTRLTVT.

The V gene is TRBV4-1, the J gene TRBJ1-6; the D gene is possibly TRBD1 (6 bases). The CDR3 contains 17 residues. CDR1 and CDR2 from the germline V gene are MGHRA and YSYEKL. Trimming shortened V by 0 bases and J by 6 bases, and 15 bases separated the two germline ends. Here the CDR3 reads CASSQDGQGRGNSPLHF. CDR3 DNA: TGCGCCAGCAGCCAAGATGGCCAGGGGAGGGGTAATTCACCCCTCCACTTT.